This record covers a single T cell receptor (beta chain). This sample also contains other DNA sequences that code for the same CDR3. This sample stems from a study of control samples from healthy donors and cancer patients. Data came from immunoSEQ multiplex PCR; TCRdb stores just in-frame clones and leaves some out. The profile shows around 82,000 clones, around 87% of them singletons. Per germline, CDR1 SGHAT and CDR2 FQNNGV. V was pared by 3 bases and J by 5 bases, with 10 bases between. The CDR3 loop spans 13 amino acids. The rearrangement joins TRBV11-2 to TRBJ2-5, with D perhaps given as TRBD1 or TRBD2 (5 bases each). The sample was blood. This TCR came from a middle-aged man in good health. CDR3 nucleotides: TGTGCCAGCAGCTTCGGGGCGCAGGAGACCCAGTACTTC. It encodes CASSFGAQETQYF.